The present T cell receptor beta chain was sequenced within a study of OX40 agonist ivuxolimab in advanced cancers. Study-wide context: Dose-escalation cases comprised hepatocellular carcinoma, melanoma, renal cell or head and neck cancer. General study points: Circulating CD4+ and CD8+ T cells showed clonal expansion by week 6 at 0.1 to 3.0 mg/kg. Low normalized T-cell clonal expansion also characterized some of the nonresponders.

Trimming at V came to 4 bases and at J to 11 bases, leaving 6 bases not matched to a gene. The CDR3 is 13 residues long. Per germline, CDR1 MDHEN and CDR2 SYDVKM. Concerning this clone: Its antigen remains unidentified.

Some clones are missing from TCRdb's copy, which holds only in-frame ones; the method was immunoSEQ multiplex PCR. The repertoire holds tens of thousands of clones, with roughly 91% as singletons. The source material was CD4+ or CD8+ T cells sorted from blood, sampled in a trial of the OX40 agonist ivuxolimab. This clonotype originated in an adult with an advanced solid tumor such as melanoma, head and neck, liver or kidney cancer. The V and J genes are TRBV28 and TRBJ2-2, with TRBD2 matching 8 bases. CDR3 loop: CASSSGGNVELFF. The CDR3 DNA sequence: TGTGCCAGCAGTTCGGGGGGGAACGTCGAGCTGTTTTTT. Using reference TRBV28 and TRBJ2-2 for the parts outside the CDR3, the full variable domain is DVKVTQSSRYLVKRTGEKVFLECVQDMDHENMFWYRQDPGLGLRLIYFSYDVKMKEKGDIPEGYSVSREKKERFSLILESASTNQTSMYLCASSSGGNVELFFGEGSRLTVL.